These T cell receptor beta chains were read from a single sample in a study of cytomegalovirus exposure and HLA in healthy donors. The method was immunoSEQ multiplex PCR; TCRdb's version includes in-frame clones alone and lacks a portion of them. The sample contains approximately 160,000 clones, around four fifths of which appear only once. Material: PBMCs. The receptors originated from a woman aged 45-59 years in good health and CMV-seropositive. CDR3s leave out the opening cysteine and the closing phenylalanine or tryptophan.

j_call: TRBJ1-5; v_call: TRBV2; cdr3_aa: ASSAPGQGNQPQH
j_call: TRBJ2-7; v_call: TRBV6-6; cdr3_aa: ASSYSSYEQY
j_call: TRBJ2-7; v_call: TRBV18; cdr3_aa: ASSPRATYEQY
j_call: TRBJ1-1; v_call: TRBV11-3; cdr3_aa: ASSPGQEIDEAF
j_call: TRBJ1-1; v_call: TRBV5-1; cdr3_aa: ASSPGAAKGKAF
j_call: TRBJ1-1; v_call: TRBV1; cdr3_aa: TSSQDWGRVNTEAF
j_call: TRBJ2-3; v_call: TRBV7-6; cdr3_aa: ASSPEVGDTQY
j_call: TRBJ1-4; v_call: TRBV7-6; cdr3_aa: ASSSRGGPEKLF
j_call: TRBJ1-2; v_call: TRBV7-9; cdr3_aa: ASSLRTGTNGYT
j_call: TRBJ1-1; v_call: TRBV6-6; cdr3_aa: ATQDYSTEAF
j_call: TRBJ1-2; v_call: TRBV5-5; cdr3_aa: ASSFIRDRWEDGYT
j_call: TRBJ2-7; v_call: TRBV2; cdr3_aa: ASEGLRGLGEQY
j_call: TRBJ2-2; v_call: TRBV6-1; cdr3_aa: ASSTGHLNTGELF
j_call: TRBJ1-2; v_call: TRBV6-5; cdr3_aa: ASSYAGQRVYT
j_call: TRBJ2-2; v_call: TRBV5-1; cdr3_aa: ASFRAKGGELF
j_call: TRBJ1-2; v_call: TRBV6-5; cdr3_aa: ASSLTQANYGYT
j_call: TRBJ2-7; v_call: TRBV2; cdr3_aa: ASSSGLGEQY
j_call: TRBJ1-2; v_call: TRBV5-1; cdr3_aa: ASSPGAEGLGYT
j_call: TRBJ2-5; v_call: TRBV6-1; cdr3_aa: ASSAQASGGETQY
j_call: TRBJ1-5; v_call: TRBV7-2; cdr3_aa: ASSFGTAKPQH
j_call: TRBJ2-2; v_call: TRBV7-9; cdr3_aa: ASSPPGGYATGELF
j_call: TRBJ1-1; v_call: TRBV9; cdr3_aa: ASTGMGDTEAF
j_call: TRBJ2-5; v_call: TRBV19; cdr3_aa: ASAIGGRGETQY
j_call: TRBJ1-4; v_call: TRBV4-1; cdr3_aa: ASSVLSGTTNEKLF
j_call: TRBJ2-1; v_call: TRBV4-1; cdr3_aa: ASSQDQGAYNEQF
j_call: TRBJ1-1; v_call: TRBV6-5; cdr3_aa: ASGRGKGTEAF
j_call: TRBJ1-1; v_call: TRBV5-1; cdr3_aa: ASSLQGDTEAF
j_call: TRBJ2-1; v_call: TRBV2; cdr3_aa: ASSERWGLKQF
j_call: TRBJ2-5; v_call: TRBV30; cdr3_aa: AWSLGGTQY
j_call: TRBJ1-5; v_call: TRBV18; cdr3_aa: ASSAIGQGDQPQH
j_call: NA; v_call: TRBV18; cdr3_aa: ASSPGVASGGAYSYEQY
j_call: TRBJ2-2; v_call: TRBV4-1; cdr3_aa: ASSQEWTNTGELF
j_call: TRBJ2-7; v_call: TRBV9; cdr3_aa: ASSALAGGVYEQY
j_call: TRBJ2-7; v_call: TRBV5-1; cdr3_aa: ASSLASQGAYEQY
j_call: TRBJ1-1; v_call: TRBV6-1; cdr3_aa: ASSLDRDNTEAF
j_call: TRBJ1-5; v_call: TRBV6-5; cdr3_aa: ASSYSVGGGQPQH
j_call: TRBJ1-6; v_call: TRBV2; cdr3_aa: ASSLSRNSPLH
j_call: TRBJ1-3; v_call: TRBV15; cdr3_aa: ATSRDTGTGNTIY
j_call: TRBJ2-7; v_call: TRBV19; cdr3_aa: ASSNSYEQY
j_call: TRBJ2-4; v_call: TRBV6-1; cdr3_aa: ASSEWASGNIQY
j_call: TRBJ1-6; v_call: TRBV23-1; cdr3_aa: ASSQGQGVTNSPLH
j_call: TRBJ1-4; v_call: TRBV6-1; cdr3_aa: ASRGGYYEKLF
j_call: TRBJ2-6; v_call: TRBV5-1; cdr3_aa: ASSLAGRDRPSSGANVLT
j_call: TRBJ1-1; v_call: TRBV5-4; cdr3_aa: ASTPGTANTEAF
j_call: TRBJ2-7; v_call: TRBV5-1; cdr3_aa: ASSLALSSYEQY
j_call: TRBJ1-2; v_call: TRBV2; cdr3_aa: ASSDPGRKDGYT